This T cell receptor (beta chain) was sequenced in a study of T cell responses to AZD1222 COVID-19 vaccine. Study-wide background: Second-dose intervals near 4 or 12 weeks were combined. Study-level results: The breadth and depth of Spike-specific TCRs increased once two AZD1222 doses had been given. AZD1222 recipients seropositive at baseline numbered only six or seven. Nearly half of the spike-specific TCRs reportedly recognize variant regions that carry no mutations.

Points on this clone: Its specificity is not known.

TCRdb's copy holds only in-frame clones and misses some; the assay was immunoSEQ multiplex PCR. The sample has over 100,000 clones, just over 90% seen once. The sample consisted of peripheral blood, taken on day 0 of AZD1222 vaccination. The receptor was isolated from an adult in good health.

The CDR3 DNA reads TGTGCCAGCAGCTTGAGCCAGGGATGGACGGGCTACACCTTC. Translation: CASSLSQGWTGYTF. The chain is built from TRBV5-4 and TRBJ1-2, with D possibly being TRBD1 (5 bases). The CDR3 runs to 14 residues. CDR1 is SGHNT and CDR2 is YYREEE in the germline V gene (reference sequence). V was trimmed by 1 base and J by 8 bases, leaving 15 bases between them.